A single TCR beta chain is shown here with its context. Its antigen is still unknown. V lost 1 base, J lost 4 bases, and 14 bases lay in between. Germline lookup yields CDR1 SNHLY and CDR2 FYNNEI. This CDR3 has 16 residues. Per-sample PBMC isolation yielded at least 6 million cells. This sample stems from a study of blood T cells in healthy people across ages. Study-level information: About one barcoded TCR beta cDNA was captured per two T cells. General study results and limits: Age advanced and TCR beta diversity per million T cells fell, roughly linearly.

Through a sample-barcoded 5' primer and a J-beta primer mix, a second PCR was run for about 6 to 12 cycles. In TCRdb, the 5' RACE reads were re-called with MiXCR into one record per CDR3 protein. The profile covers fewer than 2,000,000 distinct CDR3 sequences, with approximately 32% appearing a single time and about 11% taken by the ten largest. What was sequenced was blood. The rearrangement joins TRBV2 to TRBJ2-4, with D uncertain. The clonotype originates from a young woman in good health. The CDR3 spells CASSEGRDGLKNIQYF. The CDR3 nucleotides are TGTGCCAGCAGTGAAGGTAGAGACGGATTGAAAAACATTCAGTACTTC.